This note documents a single T cell receptor (beta chain) sequence. These data are taken from a study of blood T cell repertoires in COVID-19. TCRdb keeps only in-frame clones here, not all; method: immunoSEQ multiplex PCR. The sample lists some 400,000 clones, about 89% seen once, with about 2.3% in the top ten. One Seattle source followed patients from active infection through their disease course. The CDR3 extends over 15 amino acids. V lost 2 bases and J 6 bases, leaving 15 bases between the germline ends. Germline lookup yields CDR1 MNHNS and CDR2 SASEGT. This receptor was identified in a woman aged 55-69 years with COVID-19, enrolled during active disease. The sequencing sample was made of peripheral blood. This chain joins TRBV6-1 and TRBJ2-3, with D possibly matching TRBD2 (7 bases). CDR3 in amino acids: CASSEQGGGPDTQYF. CDR3 DNA sequence: TGTGCCAGCAGTGAACAAGGGGGGGGGCCTGATACGCAGTATTTT.